These T cell receptor beta chains were read from a single sample in a study of CD8+ T cells in alopecia areata. Sequencing was performed with immunoSEQ multiplex PCR; in TCRdb, only in-frame clones are kept and a portion is missing. This table holds about 100,000 clones, 45% to 60% found once. The source material was NKG2D-low CD8+ T cells sorted from blood. All receptors derive from a human donor with alopecia areata. The CDR3 runs from the conserved cysteine through the conserved F or W. Fields, in order: J gene, V gene, D gene, clone size, CDR3 DNA, CDR3 protein. D genes are given only for firm matches. Only some rows state a clone size, as once, few, many or a class for expanded clones.

>TRBJ1-2|TRBV28|.|few
TGTGCCAGCAGTTTGATCAGGGCGAACTATGGCTACACCTTC
CASSLIRANYGYTF
>TRBJ2-2|TRBV7-9|TRBD2|.
TGTGCCAGCAGCTTAGAACTAGCGGCCAACACCGGGGAGCTGTTTTTT
CASSLELAANTGELFF
>TRBJ2-1|TRBV27|TRBD2|.
TGTGCCAGCAGGTTGGGGGGGGGAGGGAATGAGCAGTTCTTC
CASRLGGGGNEQFF
>TRBJ2-1|TRBV30|TRBD2|.
TGTGCCTCGACCCTTAGCGGACTAGCGGGATTAACGGCCAATGAGCAGTTCTTC
CASTLSGLAGLTANEQFF
>TRBJ2-3|TRBV25-1|.|.
TGTGCCAGCAGTGAACGAGGGAAATTCACAGATACGCAGTATTTT
CASSERGKFTDTQYF
>TRBJ1-1|TRBV4-1|.|.
TGCGCCAGCAGCCAAGTGGGGGGTGAAGCTTTCTTT
CASSQVGGEAFF
>TRBJ2-7|TRBV27|TRBD2|.
TGTGCCAGCAGTTTAGGACCTCCGGGACTAGGTAACGAGCAGTACTTC
CASSLGPPGLGNEQYF
>TRBJ2-1|TRBV28|TRBD2|.
TGTGCCAGCAGTTTAGGACTAGCCGATGAGCAGTTCTTC
CASSLGLADEQFF
>TRBJ2-7|TRBV5-1|TRBD2|.
TGCGCCAGCAGCGCGACTAGCGTCCTCGAGCAGTACTTC
CASSATSVLEQYF
>TRBJ2-7|TRBV7-9|.|few
TGTGCCAGCAGCGCCTCAGGGGAGTGGTACGAGCAGTACTTC
CASSASGEWYEQYF
>TRBJ1-1|TRBV27|TRBD1|.
TGTGCCAGCAGTTCCAGCACAGGGGCAACTGAAGCTTTCTTT
CASSSSTGATEAFF
>TRBJ2-5|TRBV2|.|.
TGTGCCAGCGGGAAGACAGTTCTAGAGACCCAGTACTTC
CASGKTVLETQYF
>TRBJ2-1|TRBV28|.|.
TGTGGGACCCTTTTAGGGTCCTACAATGAGCAGTTCTTC
CGTLLGSYNEQFF
>TRBJ2-5|TRBV2|TRBD1|.
TGTGCCAGCAGTGCGGGGGACAGGGCGGGGGAGACCCAGTACTTC
CASSAGDRAGETQYF
>TRBJ2-1|TRBV6-5|.|once
TGTGCCAGCAGCACGAGCGGCAATGAGCAGTTCTTC
CASSTSGNEQFF
>TRBJ1-1|TRBV7-3|.|.
TGTGCCAGCAGCCCCGCAGGTGGGGTGAACACTGAAGCTTTCTTT
CASSPAGGVNTEAFF
>TRBJ2-5|TRBV7-9|TRBD1|.
TGTGCCAGCAGCTTTCGTGGACAGGAGAAAGAGACCCAGTACTTC
CASSFRGQEKETQYF
>TRBJ2-2|TRBV5-1|.|.
TGCGCCAGCAGCGCGACTAGATCCGGGGAGCTGTTTTTT
CASSATRSGELFF
>TRBJ2-1|TRBV19|.|.
TGTGCCAGTATAGGTGACGGCAATGAGCAGTTCTTC
CASIGDGNEQFF
>TRBJ2-1|TRBV4-1|.|.
TGCGCCAGCAGCCAAGGAGGTGCCTCCTACAATGAGCAGTTCTTC
CASSQGGASYNEQFF
>TRBJ2-4|TRBV13|.|once
TGTGCCAGCAGCGCAGGTATCGCCAAAAACATTCAGTACTTC
CASSAGIAKNIQYF
>TRBJ2-1|TRBV5-4|.|.
TGTGCCAGCAGCTTGTGGGCGTCGTACAATGAGCAGTTCTTC
CASSLWASYNEQFF
>TRBJ2-1|TRBV7-9|.|.
TGTGCCAGCAGCTCGACTCAAAACTACAATGAGCAGTTCTTC
CASSSTQNYNEQFF
>TRBJ2-1|TRBV5-1|.|.
TGCGCCAGCAGCTTGGGCCAGGCCTCCTACAATGAGCAGTTCTTC
CASSLGQASYNEQFF
>TRBJ2-7|TRBV28|TRBD1|.
TGTGCCAGCAGTATCGGGACAGGGTCGTACGAGCAGTACTTC
CASSIGTGSYEQYF
>TRBJ2-2|TRBV19|.|.
TGTGCCAGTACAGCGCCTACCTACACCGGGGAGCTGTTTTTT
CASTAPTYTGELFF
>TRBJ1-2|TRBV16|.|.
TGTGCCAGCAGCCAATCGGGCAGGGGCGGCTACTACTATGGCTACACCTTC
CASSQSGRGGYYYGYTF
>TRBJ2-3|TRBV18|.|.
TGTGCCAGCTCACCACCATTGGATACGCAGTATTTT
CASSPPLDTQYF
>TRBJ2-1|TRBV18|.|.
TGTGCCAGCTCACACGATGGCTCCTACAATGAGCAGTTCTTC
CASSHDGSYNEQFF
>TRBJ2-3|TRBV19|.|few
TGTGCCAGTAGTATTGGTAGTACCACAGATACGCAGTATTTT
CASSIGSTTDTQYF
>TRBJ2-3|TRBV2|.|.
TGTGCCAGCAGTGAATGGGCGGCTAGCACAGATACGCAGTATTTT
CASSEWAASTDTQYF
>TRBJ2-7|TRBV5-6|.|.
TGTGCCAGCGGGGACTACGAGCAGTACTTC
CASGDYEQYF
>TRBJ2-7|TRBV6-5|.|few
TGTGCCAGCAGTTACGGGGGGGCCCTATCCTACGAGCAGTACTTC
CASSYGGALSYEQYF
>TRBJ2-1|TRBV7-6|TRBD2|.
TGTGCCAGCAGCACAATCCTAGCGGGAGACGAGCAGTTCTTC
CASSTILAGDEQFF
>TRBJ2-3|TRBV2|.|.
TGTGCCAGCAGTGAACCTAGCGATGGCACAGATACGCAGTATTTT
CASSEPSDGTDTQYF
>TRBJ1-1|TRBV7-9|.|.
TGTGCCAGCAGCTTTTCAAGGGGGGTCAGGACTGAAGCTTTCTTT
CASSFSRGVRTEAFF
>TRBJ2-2|TRBV29-1|TRBD1|few
TGCAGCGTTTCTACTCCGGGACAGGAGAACACCGGGGAGCTGTTTTTT
CSVSTPGQENTGELFF
>TRBJ2-1|TRBV30|.|few
TGTGCCTGGACAACTGGCCAGTCCAATGAGCAGTTCTTC
CAWTTGQSNEQFF
>TRBJ2-7|TRBV27|TRBD1|.
TGTGCCAGCAGTCTCCTACAGGGGTCTAACGAGCAGTACTTC
CASSLLQGSNEQYF
>TRBJ2-3|TRBV4-1|.|once
TGCGCCAGCAGCCAGATACTAGACGCGCAGTATTTT
CASSQILDAQYF
>TRBJ2-5|TRBV27|.|.
TGTGCCAGCAGTTTAAACAGGGGACTAATCCAAGAGACCCAGTACTTC
CASSLNRGLIQETQYF
>TRBJ1-2|TRBV10-3|.|.
TGTGCCATCTACGCCCTCGGGGGCCCCTATGGCTACACCTTC
CAIYALGGPYGYTF
>TRBJ2-2|TRBV23-1|TRBD2|few
TGCGCCAGCAGTCAAAAGCTGGGACAGCTAGCGGGAGTCGACACCGGGGAGCTGTTTTTT
CASSQKLGQLAGVDTGELFF
>TRBJ2-7|TRBV5-1|.|.
TGCGCCAGCAGAAAAGGCTACGAGCAGTACTTC
CASRKGYEQYF
>TRBJ2-3|TRBV7-3|.|few
TGTGCCAGCAGCTCCAATGCCCGGGCGCCAACAGATACGCAGTATTTT
CASSSNARAPTDTQYF
>TRBJ2-7|TRBV10-3|.|.
TGTGCCAGCAACGGTGATAACTACGAGCAGTACTTC
CASNGDNYEQYF
>TRBJ2-2|TRBV9|.|few
TGTGCCAGCAGCGTCGGGTCCGGGGAGCTGTTTTTT
CASSVGSGELFF
>TRBJ2-1|TRBV27|TRBD1|.
TGTGCCAGCAGTTCCACAGGGGGCTTTGAGCAGTTCTTC
CASSSTGGFEQFF
>TRBJ1-2|TRBV7-2|.|few
TGTGCCAGCAGCTTACCTTGGACGGACACTAACTATGGCTACACCTTC
CASSLPWTDTNYGYTF
>TRBJ2-1|TRBV5-6|.|.
TGTGCCAGCAGCTTGGGGAGTAATGAGCAGTTCTTC
CASSLGSNEQFF